This TCR beta chain was sequenced in a study of T cell responses to AZD1222 COVID-19 vaccine. A note on this clone: What it recognizes is unknown.

Overall study results and limits: The donor cohort was predominantly white British with a female majority, and clonal diversity may have been underestimated.

CDR3 length equals 15 residues. Germline V gives CDR1 SGHVS, CDR2 FNYEAQ. Deletions cut 0 bases from V and 7 bases from J, with 16 bases between. Profiled with immunoSEQ multiplex PCR; TCRdb holds only in-frame clones, not every one. The sample includes about 140,000 clones, roughly 89% seen only once; the top ten take 7.5% to 8%. Specimen: peripheral blood, collected 28 days after the second dose of the MenACWY control vaccine. The V call is TRBV7-6, the J call TRBJ2-7; tentatively, D is TRBD1 or TRBD2 (5 bases each). The TCR originated in an adult who received the MenACWY meningococcal vaccine as a control. CDR3 protein: CASSLAGDPWREQYF. The DNA of the CDR3 is TGTGCCAGCAGCTTAGCGGGGGACCCCTGGCGGGAGCAGTACTTC.